This T cell receptor beta chain derives from a study of metastatic and nonmetastatic thyroid tumors. None of the patients had undergone any treatment ahead of thyroid surgery. Study processing details: CDR3 was compared across clinicopathological groups, and the resulting differences were used to build a distant-metastasis classifier for papillary thyroid cancer. Via MiXCR, TCRdb re-called the PCR reads. The V and J calls here are based on TCRdb, not the publication. The sample records approximately 16,000 clones, about an eighth being singletons. This clone appeared a few times. This may be a read error, as it is one base from a much larger clone. Input material: tumor tissue. This TCR derives from a female donor with papillary thyroid cancer or a benign thyroid nodule (not recorded which). Some clones in this sample may be carry-over from other donors' samples.

The CDR3 DNA reads as TGCAGCGTTCCAGGGGGGAGCTCCTACGAGCAGTGCTTC. It encodes CSVPGGSSYEQCF. The chain uses TRBV29-1 and TRBJ2-7; TRBD1 might be the D (7 bases). CDR1 is SQVTM, CDR2 ANQGSEA, per germline. The CDR3 has 13 amino acids.